A selection of T cell receptor beta chains follows, all from one sample in a study of T-cell memory formation after mild COVID-19. TCRdb reprocessed the 5' RACE reads with MiXCR, giving one entry per CDR3 protein. The sample carries more than 200,000 distinct CDR3 sequences, around 17% recorded once. Sequencing was carried out using PBMCs or a T cell subset sorted from them (not recorded which). The source of these receptors is a young man who had mild COVID-19 (a few samples of this study predate the infection). Cell type and time point are not known. Each CDR3 is given with its conserved first and last residue. D genes are given only for firm matches. Clone size is given for some rows only: seen once, a few or many times, or a class if the clone is expanded.

V gene: TRBV5-6; clone size: .; D gene: .; J gene: TRBJ1-3; CDR3 DNA: TGTGCCAGCAGCTACCGGTTGGGCTCTGGAAACACCATATATTTT; CDR3 protein: CASSYRLGSGNTIYF
V gene: TRBV29-1; clone size: .; D gene: .; J gene: TRBJ2-7; CDR3 DNA: TGCAGCGTCTTAGGGGGAACAGGGCTAGGCGAGCAGTACTTC; CDR3 protein: CSVLGGTGLGEQYF
V gene: TRBV5-1; clone size: few; D gene: .; J gene: TRBJ1-1; CDR3 DNA: TGCGCCAGCAGCTCCGGAGGATCGGGGAGCGTAGCTTTCTTT; CDR3 protein: CASSSGGSGSVAFF
V gene: TRBV14; clone size: .; D gene: .; J gene: TRBJ1-1; CDR3 DNA: TGTGCCAGCAGCCAAGAAGATTGGCAGTTGAACACTGAAGCTTTCTTT; CDR3 protein: CASSQEDWQLNTEAFF
V gene: TRBV5-1; clone size: many; D gene: .; J gene: TRBJ2-5; CDR3 DNA: TGCGCCAGCAGCTTGGGAAATCAAGAGACCCAGTACTTC; CDR3 protein: CASSLGNQETQYF
V gene: TRBV6-5; clone size: few; D gene: .; J gene: TRBJ1-2; CDR3 DNA: TGTGCCAGCAGTTACGGCAGGGGCCCTACCTACACCTTC; CDR3 protein: CASSYGRGPTYTF
V gene: TRBV4-1; clone size: .; D gene: .; J gene: TRBJ2-5; CDR3 DNA: TGCGCCAGCAGCCAAGCGATAGGAGGGGGACGGGAGACCCAGTACTTC; CDR3 protein: CASSQAIGGGRETQYF
V gene: TRBV9; clone size: .; D gene: .; J gene: TRBJ2-6; CDR3 DNA: TGTGCCAGCAGCGCCAGACACCTCTCTGGGGCCAACGTCCTGACTTTC; CDR3 protein: CASSARHLSGANVLTF
V gene: TRBV18; clone size: .; D gene: .; J gene: TRBJ2-3; CDR3 DNA: TGTGCCAGCTCACCAGTGTTTTCAGATACGCAGTATTTT; CDR3 protein: CASSPVFSDTQYF
V gene: TRBV20-1; clone size: few; D gene: .; J gene: TRBJ2-3; CDR3 DNA: TGCAGTGCTAGAGTTCGGGCTGGCGGCACAGATACGCAGTATTTT; CDR3 protein: CSARVRAGGTDTQYF
V gene: TRBV6-6; clone size: few; D gene: .; J gene: TRBJ1-5; CDR3 DNA: TGTGCCAGCCCCGCAGGGCGCAATCAGCCCCAGCATTTT; CDR3 protein: CASPAGRNQPQHF
V gene: TRBV7-3; clone size: few; D gene: .; J gene: TRBJ2-7; CDR3 DNA: TGTGCCAGCAGCTTAAGGAGGGGGGCCCCCTACGAGCAGTACTTC; CDR3 protein: CASSLRRGAPYEQYF
V gene: TRBV11-2; clone size: few; D gene: .; J gene: TRBJ1-5; CDR3 DNA: TGTGCCAGCAGCCAGAAAATGGCCTTTACTCGACATTTT; CDR3 protein: CASSQKMAFTRHF
V gene: TRBV23-1; clone size: .; D gene: .; J gene: TRBJ2-2; CDR3 DNA: TGCGCCAGCAGTCAATCGGCAGGGCCGGGCACCGGGGAGCTGTTTTTT; CDR3 protein: CASSQSAGPGTGELFF
V gene: TRBV12-3/TRBV12-4; clone size: .; D gene: .; J gene: TRBJ1-1; CDR3 DNA: TGTGCCAGCAGTTTAAACATGGGCACTGAAGCTTTCTTT; CDR3 protein: CASSLNMGTEAFF
V gene: TRBV2; clone size: .; D gene: .; J gene: TRBJ2-3; CDR3 DNA: TGTGCCAGCAGTACAAGCGCAGATACGCAGTATTTT; CDR3 protein: CASSTSADTQYF
V gene: TRBV5-4; clone size: few; D gene: TRBD2; J gene: TRBJ2-3; CDR3 DNA: TGTGCCAGCAGCCTGGGGGGACTAGCACGAGATACGCAGTATTTT; CDR3 protein: CASSLGGLARDTQYF
V gene: TRBV27; clone size: few; D gene: .; J gene: TRBJ1-5; CDR3 DNA: TGTGCCAGCAGTTTAAATAGGAATCAGCCCCAGCATTTT; CDR3 protein: CASSLNRNQPQHF
V gene: TRBV11-3; clone size: .; D gene: .; J gene: TRBJ2-2; CDR3 DNA: TGTGCCAGCAGCTGGACCCCCACCGGGGAGCTGTTTTTT; CDR3 protein: CASSWTPTGELFF
V gene: TRBV14; clone size: few; D gene: .; J gene: TRBJ2-2; CDR3 DNA: TGTGCCAGCAGCCCTTTTCGAGGACCCTTTCGGGTTGGGGAGCTGTTTTTT; CDR3 protein: CASSPFRGPFRVGELFF
V gene: TRBV7-9; clone size: .; D gene: TRBD1; J gene: TRBJ2-3; CDR3 DNA: TGTGCCAGCAGCTTGGGACAGGGGGGCCCAGATACGCAGTATTTT; CDR3 protein: CASSLGQGGPDTQYF
V gene: TRBV7-2; clone size: .; D gene: .; J gene: TRBJ2-1; CDR3 DNA: TGTGCCAGCAGCTTAGGCGGCGGGGGCCATTACAATGAGCAGTTCTTC; CDR3 protein: CASSLGGGGHYNEQFF
V gene: TRBV10-3; clone size: .; D gene: .; J gene: TRBJ2-1; CDR3 DNA: TGTGCCATCAGTGAGTTAGGGAATAACAATGAGCAGTTCTTC; CDR3 protein: CAISELGNNNEQFF
V gene: TRBV5-1; clone size: .; D gene: TRBD2; J gene: TRBJ2-1; CDR3 DNA: TGCGCCAGCAGGCCCAGCGGGATGAACAATGAGCAGTTCTTC; CDR3 protein: CASRPSGMNNEQFF
V gene: TRBV11-2; clone size: few; D gene: TRBD1; J gene: TRBJ2-3; CDR3 DNA: TGTGCCAGCGCCCGGGACAGGGGAACAGATACGCAGTATTTT; CDR3 protein: CASARDRGTDTQYF
V gene: TRBV7-2; clone size: many; D gene: .; J gene: TRBJ2-5; CDR3 DNA: TGTGCCAGCAGCCCGACAGGAGGGTTGTCAGAGACCCAGTACTTC; CDR3 protein: CASSPTGGLSETQYF
V gene: TRBV20-1; clone size: .; D gene: .; J gene: TRBJ2-5; CDR3 DNA: TGCAGTGCTAGAGGGGGCGGGCAAACCCCACACTTC; CDR3 protein: CSARGGGQTPHF
V gene: TRBV20-1; clone size: few; D gene: TRBD2; J gene: TRBJ2-3; CDR3 DNA: TGCAGTGCAGAGGGACTAGCGGGGGAAACAGATACGCAGTATTTT; CDR3 protein: CSAEGLAGETDTQYF
V gene: TRBV4-3; clone size: .; D gene: .; J gene: TRBJ1-5; CDR3 DNA: TGCGCCAGCAGCCAAGATAGGGGTCAGCCCCATCATTTT; CDR3 protein: CASSQDRGQPHHF
V gene: TRBV10-3; clone size: .; D gene: .; J gene: TRBJ2-2; CDR3 DNA: TGTGCCAGCCGGACTGCCGGGGAGCTGTTTTTT; CDR3 protein: CASRTAGELFF
V gene: TRBV7-7; clone size: .; D gene: TRBD2; J gene: TRBJ2-6; CDR3 DNA: TGTGCTAGCAGCCCGCTCGGGGGGGCCGGGGCCAACGTCCTGACTTTC; CDR3 protein: CASSPLGGAGANVLTF
V gene: TRBV5-5; clone size: few; D gene: TRBD2; J gene: TRBJ2-5; CDR3 DNA: TGTGCCAGCAGCCCCGGACTAGCGGGGTTATTTAGGGAGACCCAGTACTTC; CDR3 protein: CASSPGLAGLFRETQYF
V gene: TRBV6-5; clone size: .; D gene: .; J gene: TRBJ2-7; CDR3 DNA: TGTGCCAGCAGTTCTAAGGGGCGGGCGAACGAGCAGTACTTC; CDR3 protein: CASSSKGRANEQYF
V gene: TRBV7-9; clone size: few; D gene: TRBD2; J gene: TRBJ2-3; CDR3 DNA: TGTGCCAGCAGCTTAGCCGGAACTAGCGGGGGACCCATGGATACGCAGTATTTT; CDR3 protein: CASSLAGTSGGPMDTQYF
V gene: TRBV5-6; clone size: .; D gene: .; J gene: TRBJ2-7; CDR3 DNA: TGTGCCAGCAGCTCCTACCGCGGGACTTACGAGCAGTACTTC; CDR3 protein: CASSSYRGTYEQYF
V gene: TRBV28; clone size: few; D gene: TRBD1; J gene: TRBJ2-1; CDR3 DNA: TGTGCCAGCAGTCCCTCCGGGACAGGACACAATGAGCAGTTCTTC; CDR3 protein: CASSPSGTGHNEQFF
V gene: TRBV19; clone size: few; D gene: .; J gene: TRBJ2-7; CDR3 DNA: TGTGCCAGTAGTAGCCACAGGAATCGGAGGGAGCAGTACTTC; CDR3 protein: CASSSHRNRREQYF
V gene: TRBV6-2/TRBV6-3; clone size: .; D gene: TRBD2; J gene: TRBJ2-3; CDR3 DNA: TGTGCCAGCACTACTAGCGGACATAACACAGATACGCAGTATTTT; CDR3 protein: CASTTSGHNTDTQYF
V gene: TRBV9; clone size: few; D gene: TRBD2; J gene: TRBJ2-3; CDR3 DNA: TGTGCCAGCAGCGCGACTAGCCCCACAGATACGCAGTATTTT; CDR3 protein: CASSATSPTDTQYF
V gene: TRBV4-2; clone size: .; D gene: .; J gene: TRBJ1-1; CDR3 DNA: TGTGCCAGCAGCCCCGAAGGATGGGGGGACACTGAAGCTTTCTTT; CDR3 protein: CASSPEGWGDTEAFF
V gene: TRBV20-1; clone size: .; D gene: .; J gene: TRBJ2-2; CDR3 DNA: TGCAGTGCTAGAGATCCGTGGGCCGGGGAGCTGTTTTTT; CDR3 protein: CSARDPWAGELFF
V gene: TRBV7-9; clone size: .; D gene: TRBD1; J gene: TRBJ2-3; CDR3 DNA: TGTGCCAGCAGCCCGCTGACAGGGGGCTTCGCAGATACGCAGTATTTT; CDR3 protein: CASSPLTGGFADTQYF
V gene: TRBV5-1; clone size: .; D gene: TRBD2; J gene: TRBJ2-1; CDR3 DNA: TGCGCCAGCAGCCTAGCGGGGCGACTCTACAATGAGCAGTTCTTC; CDR3 protein: CASSLAGRLYNEQFF
V gene: TRBV6-2/TRBV6-3; clone size: .; D gene: .; J gene: TRBJ2-5; CDR3 DNA: TGTGCCAGCAGTTACCCCCATGGTTTCCAAGAGACCCAGTACTTC; CDR3 protein: CASSYPHGFQETQYF
V gene: TRBV6-5; clone size: .; D gene: TRBD2; J gene: TRBJ2-2; CDR3 DNA: TGTGCCAGTCACAGAAAGGGACTAGCTGGGACCGGGGAGCTGTTTTTT; CDR3 protein: CASHRKGLAGTGELFF
V gene: TRBV27; clone size: .; D gene: TRBD1; J gene: TRBJ1-5; CDR3 DNA: TGTGCCAGCGGAAGGGGACAGGCCGACAATCAGCCCCAGCATTTT; CDR3 protein: CASGRGQADNQPQHF
V gene: TRBV6-5; clone size: few; D gene: .; J gene: TRBJ1-1; CDR3 DNA: TGTGCCAGCAGTTATGACCGGGGGGGGTCTGAAGCTTTCTTT; CDR3 protein: CASSYDRGGSEAFF
V gene: TRBV7-4; clone size: .; D gene: TRBD1; J gene: TRBJ1-1; CDR3 DNA: TGTGCCAGCAGCAACCGGGACAGGGGACCAACAGCTTTCTTT; CDR3 protein: CASSNRDRGPTAFF
V gene: TRBV7-3; clone size: few; D gene: .; J gene: TRBJ2-1; CDR3 DNA: TGTGCCAGCAGCCCCGGACAGAGCTACAATGAGCAGTTCTTC; CDR3 protein: CASSPGQSYNEQFF
V gene: TRBV7-2; clone size: .; D gene: .; J gene: TRBJ2-5; CDR3 DNA: TGTGCCAGCAGCTTCCGGGGGATATCAGAGACCCAGTACTTC; CDR3 protein: CASSFRGISETQYF
V gene: TRBV7-9; clone size: few; D gene: .; J gene: TRBJ1-1; CDR3 DNA: TGTGCCAGCAGCTCCCAGGGAGCGCAGAACACTGAAGCTTTCTTT; CDR3 protein: CASSSQGAQNTEAFF
V gene: TRBV5-1; clone size: .; D gene: TRBD1; J gene: TRBJ1-1; CDR3 DNA: TGCGCCAGCAGGGGGACAGGGCCGGGCACTGAAGCTTTCTTT; CDR3 protein: CASRGTGPGTEAFF